These T cell receptor beta chains were read from a single sample in a study of T cells in Graves' hyperthyroidism and ophthalmopathy. TCRdb called the multiplex PCR reads again in MiXCR, with one record for every CDR3 protein. Of fewer than 650,000 distinct CDR3 sequences listed, roughly 15% were seen once; the top ten hold over 3.5%. The material sequenced was blood. The receptor source for this set is a woman in her thirties or forties with Graves' ophthalmopathy. Both conserved end residues are part of each CDR3. Fields, in order: J gene, V gene, clone size, D gene, CDR3 protein, CDR3 DNA. D genes are given only for firm matches. Not every row has a clone size; where given, it reads once, few, many or a size class.

>TRBJ1-1|TRBV7-9|few|NA
CASSAETVGTEAFF
TGTGCCAGCAGCGCGGAGACCGTTGGCACTGAAGCTTTCTTT
>TRBJ2-7|TRBV12-3/TRBV12-4|NA|NA
CASSPNPAVYEQYF
TGTGCCAGCAGTCCTAACCCGGCCGTCTACGAGCAGTACTTC
>TRBJ2-5|TRBV10-1|NA|NA
CASSQTRGRNQETQYF
TGCGCCAGCAGCCAGACCCGCGGACGCAACCAAGAGACCCAGTACTTC
>TRBJ2-5|TRBV2|many|NA
CASSSRARMEETQYF
TGTGCCAGCAGCAGTCGCGCCCGGATGGAAGAGACCCAGTACTTC
>TRBJ1-1|TRBV13|many|NA
CASSSILQMNTEAFF
TGTGCCAGCAGCTCTATTCTCCAGATGAACACTGAAGCTTTCTTT
>TRBJ2-7|TRBV6-2/TRBV6-3|many|NA
CASGDGPHYEQYF
TGTGCCAGCGGGGATGGCCCCCACTACGAGCAGTACTTC
>TRBJ1-1|TRBV29-1|many|NA
CSVEQLNTEAFF
TGCAGCGTTGAACAGCTGAACACTGAAGCTTTCTTT
>TRBJ1-3|TRBV28|many|TRBD1
CASRGTGSSGNTIYF
TGTGCCAGCAGGGGGACAGGGTCCTCTGGAAACACCATATATTTT
>TRBJ2-7|TRBV5-1|many|TRBD2
CASSLGWGGSYEQYF
TGCGCCAGCAGCTTGGGCTGGGGAGGGTCCTACGAGCAGTACTTC
>TRBJ2-2|TRBV28|many|NA
CASSLSGLTGTGELFF
TGTGCCAGCAGTTTATCGGGTCTAACCGGCACCGGGGAGCTGTTTTTT
>TRBJ1-1|TRBV5-1|many|NA
CASSPRDHFMNTEAFF
TGCGCCAGCAGCCCACGGGACCACTTTATGAACACTGAAGCTTTCTTT
>TRBJ1-3|TRBV4-1|few|TRBD1
CASSQATHRGRNTIYF
TGCGCCAGCAGCCAAGCTACCCACAGGGGACGAAACACCATATATTTT
>TRBJ2-2|TRBV4-1|many|NA
CASSQGGGQPNTGELFF
TGCGCCAGCAGCCAAGGGGGAGGCCAGCCGAACACCGGGGAGCTGTTTTTT
>TRBJ2-2|TRBV10-3|many|NA
CAIGPSGELFF
TGTGCCATTGGGCCGTCCGGGGAGCTGTTTTTT
>TRBJ1-2|TRBV10-3|many|TRBD1
CAIRTGGDYGYTF
TGTGCCATTCGGACAGGGGGGGACTATGGCTACACCTTC
>TRBJ1-5|TRBV6-2/TRBV6-3|many|NA
CASSYSPGSNQPQHF
TGTGCCAGCAGTTACTCCCCTGGCAGCAATCAGCCCCAGCATTTT
>TRBJ1-2|TRBV20-1|many|TRBD1
CSAPTGGHYGYTF
TGCAGTGCCCCTACAGGGGGTCACTATGGCTACACCTTC
>TRBJ1-2|TRBV7-3|many|NA
CASTPAIRDGYTF
TGTGCCAGCACCCCGGCCATTCGGGATGGCTACACCTTC
>TRBJ1-5|TRBV2|few|TRBD1
CASKGASNQPQHF
TGTGCCAGCAAGGGGGCGAGCAATCAGCCCCAGCATTTT
>TRBJ1-2|TRBV7-9|NA|NA
CASSAGRNTGYTF
TGTGCCAGCAGCGCCGGGAGGAACACCGGCTACACCTTC
>TRBJ1-2|TRBV6-1|NA|NA
CASSPLVGTIYGYTF
TGTGCCAGCAGTCCTTTAGTCGGGACGATCTATGGCTACACCTTC
>TRBJ2-7|TRBV7-9|many|TRBD1
CASSHLGTGEHEQYF
TGTGCCAGCAGCCACCTCGGGACAGGGGAACACGAGCAGTACTTC
>TRBJ2-2|TRBV20-1|NA|TRBD2
CSARDVTSGTTGELFF
TGCAGTGCTAGAGACGTAACTAGCGGGACCACCGGGGAGCTGTTTTTT
>TRBJ1-2|TRBV6-1|many|NA
CASSEYGSYGYTF
TGTGCCAGCAGTGAATATGGGAGCTATGGCTACACCTTC